Below, one T cell receptor (beta chain) is given with its context. This clone's antigen is unknown. Base qualities are missing; no much larger clone stands one base away. The immunoSEQ Assay, a bias-controlled multiplex PCR, was used to amplify TCRbeta CDR3 regions from genomic DNA. In the original analysis: Within the assay, amplification of reference gene primers was used to estimate how many nucleated cells each sample contained. To quantify the absolute abundance of each unique TCRbeta CDR3 rearrangement, sequence reads were collapsed and filtered. For each sample, productive Simpson clonality was calculated as the square root of Simpson's diversity index across productive rearrangements. As stored in TCRdb, this immuneACCESS dataset retains in-frame rearrangements with V and J assigned. A fraction of the clones does not appear; measured against another copy, unresolved V genes explain less than half of the discrepancy, and the remainder lacks a known reason. That table furnishes V, J and clone size, whereas the DNA furnished D and trimming. For this sample the table gives approximately 400,000 clones, of which 88% were detected only once. Together, the top ten hold 1.2% of the sample.

Participants in the prospective study were aged roughly 18 to 90 years, lived in some 24 United States geographic areas, and enrolled through a virtual design. To assign participants to cohorts, the prospective study relied on clinical history that participants themselves reported in a screening survey and a study questionnaire. Recovered participants in ImmuneRACE Cohort 3 were defined by two consecutive negative NP/OP PCR tests, clearance by a healthcare professional, or resolution of symptoms. In the prospective study, mobile phlebotomists collected whole blood, serum and a nasopharyngeal or oropharyngeal swab from each participant. Participants in the prospective study had the option to provide additional blood draws and questionnaires over an approximately 2-month period. Before DNA extraction, prospective study blood samples were shipped either frozen or at room temperature. The data were taken from a study of blood T cell repertoires in COVID-19 (dated by TCRdb to about 2020). Regarding the complete study: Collaborator samples came from the United States, Italy and Spain and covered acute and convalescent phases of COVID-19. Subjects who had been exposed to COVID-19, were actively infected with it, or had recovered from it provided the deeply sampled blood TCRbeta repertoires that made up the dataset. The repertoires were released in a freely available public database intended as a resource for research on the immune response to SARS-CoV-2. The prospective study material was composed of cDNA or gDNA derived from T cells, B-cell-depleted T cells, or PBMCs. The samples were drawn from the first 160 participants of the ongoing ImmuneRACE study and from roughly 1,300 subjects provided by 6 global collaborators. Where available, HLA class I and class II types were taken from metadata supplied by the sample provider and were not determined by assay-based typing. The sample metadata nearly always contained a de-identified subject ID, COVID-19 status, age in years and sex. The paper as a whole reports these results and caveats: How much clinical and demographic metadata was included differed by source and by participant, and the metadata was provided uncurated.

CDR1 and CDR2, looked up from the germline V gene (reference sequence), are SGHNT and YYREEE. Its CDR3 holds 14 amino acids, cysteine through phenylalanine. Only the CDR3 part of the read is kept: 42 bases, read in frame from the first base. Trimming costs V 2 bases and J 0 bases, and their ends lie 8 bases apart. The sample consisted of PBMCs or T cells enriched from blood (not recorded which). The chain links TRBV5-4 with TRBJ1-2; the D segment could be TRBD1, given 5 matching bases. The receptor was isolated from a woman aged 18-35 years who had recovered from COVID-19. Here is the DNA: TGTGCCAGCAGCTTTGGGGGGGCTAACTATGGCTACACCTTC. It specifies CASSFGGANYGYTF. Beyond the CDR3, the reference TRBV5-4 and TRBJ1-2 genes provide the residues; the full variable domain reads: ETGVTQSPTHLIKTRGQQVTLRCSSQSGHNTVSWYQQALGQGPQFIFQYYREEENGRGNFPPRFSGLQFPNYSSELNVNALELDDSALYLCASSFGGANYGYTFGSGTRLTVV.